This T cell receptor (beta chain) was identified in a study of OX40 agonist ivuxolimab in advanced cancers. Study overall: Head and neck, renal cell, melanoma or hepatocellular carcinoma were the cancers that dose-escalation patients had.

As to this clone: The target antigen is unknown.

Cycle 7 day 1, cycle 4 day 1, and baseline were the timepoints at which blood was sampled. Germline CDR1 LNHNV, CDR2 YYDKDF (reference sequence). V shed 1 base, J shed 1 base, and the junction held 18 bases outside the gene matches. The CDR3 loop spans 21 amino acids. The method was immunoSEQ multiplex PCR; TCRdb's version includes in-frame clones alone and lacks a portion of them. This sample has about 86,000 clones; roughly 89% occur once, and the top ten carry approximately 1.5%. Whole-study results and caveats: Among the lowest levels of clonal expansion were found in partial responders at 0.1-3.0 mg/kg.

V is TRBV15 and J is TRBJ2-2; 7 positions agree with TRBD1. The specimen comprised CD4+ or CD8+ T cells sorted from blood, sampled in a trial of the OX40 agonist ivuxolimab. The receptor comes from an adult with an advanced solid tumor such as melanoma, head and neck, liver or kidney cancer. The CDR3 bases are TGTGCCACCAGCAGAGGTACCCAACAGGGGACGAGCACTCTGAACACCGGGGAGCTGTTTTTT. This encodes CATSRGTQQGTSTLNTGELFF.